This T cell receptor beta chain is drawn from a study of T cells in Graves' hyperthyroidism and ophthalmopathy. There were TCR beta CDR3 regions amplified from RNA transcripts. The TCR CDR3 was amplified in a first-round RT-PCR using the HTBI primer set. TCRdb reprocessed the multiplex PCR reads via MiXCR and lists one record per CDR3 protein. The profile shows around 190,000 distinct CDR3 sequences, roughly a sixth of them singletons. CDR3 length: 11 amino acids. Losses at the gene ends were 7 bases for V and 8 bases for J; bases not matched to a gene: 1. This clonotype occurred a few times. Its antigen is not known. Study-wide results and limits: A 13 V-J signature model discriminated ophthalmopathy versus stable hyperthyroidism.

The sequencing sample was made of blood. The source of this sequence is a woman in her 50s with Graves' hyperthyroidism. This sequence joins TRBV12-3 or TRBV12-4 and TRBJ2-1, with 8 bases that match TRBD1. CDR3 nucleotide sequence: TGTGCCAGCACAGGGGGCTATGAGCAGTTCTTC. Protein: CASTGGYEQFF.